These 25 T cell receptor beta chains share one sample of origin, sequenced in a study of beta chain features in type 1 diabetes. The investigators reverse transcribed all of the isolated RNA, so they sequenced expressed TCRB transcripts. Clones were read by immunoSEQ multiplex PCR, and TCRdb kept only the in-frame ones, dropping some. The data hold 200,000 to 250,000 clones, with about a tenth observed a single time. Sequences were obtained from central memory CD4+ T cells from blood. The source of these receptors is a man aged 18-30 years in good health.

This chain connects TRBV7-2 to TRBJ2-4; 7 nucleotides align to TRBD1. V shed 4 bases, J shed 1 base, and the junction held 4 bases outside the gene matches. The CDR3 is 15 amino acids. Germline V gene sequence: CDR1 SGHTA, CDR2 FQGNSA. In DNA form, the CDR3 reads TGTGCCAGCAGCTCGGAACAGGGGGCCAAAAACATTCAGTACTTC. Its translation is CASSSEQGAKNIQYF.

This clone was counted only a few times. This chain joins TRBV30 and TRBJ1-4; no reliable D call. Germline V lookup: CDR1 GTSNPN, CDR2 SVGIG (reference sequence). Deletions cut 1 base from V and 7 bases from J, with 7 bases between. This CDR3 contains 12 residues. The CDR3 DNA reads TGTGCCTGGAGTGCCACCGGTGAAAAACTGTTTTTT. Translating gives CAWSATGEKLFF. The variable domain in full, with the rest retrieved from reference TRBV30 and TRBJ1-4, is SQTIHQWPATLVQPVGSPLSLECTVEGTSNPNLYWYRQAAGRGLQLLFYSVGIGQISSEVPQNLSASRPQDRQFILSSKKLLLSDSGFYLCAWSATGEKLFFGSGTQLSVL.

This clone has just a few counts. The chain uses TRBV7-2 and TRBJ1-2; D call uncertain. The CDR3 has 14 amino acids. Trimming shortened V by 5 bases and J by 1 base, and 11 bases separated the two germline ends. Germline CDR1 and CDR2: SGHTA and FQGNSA. DNA for the CDR3: TGTGCCAGCAGCCTACGGACGGATAACTATGGCTACACCTTC. Residues: CASSLRTDNYGYTF.

The chain is built from TRBV27 and TRBJ1-5, with unresolved D. This CDR3 has 13 amino acids. V was pared by 1 base and J by 7 bases, with 8 bases between. The germline gives CDR1 MNHEY, CDR2 SMNVEV (reference sequence). The DNA of the CDR3 is TGTGCCAGCAGTTTATGGAGAGACCAGCCCCAGCATTTT. Translated, it gives CASSLWRDQPQHF.

This clone appeared a few times. V and J are TRBV29-1 and TRBJ2-7; D possibly corresponds to TRBD2 (6 bases). V shed 4 bases and J shed 1 base, with 14 bases lying between them. Germline values: CDR1 SQVTM, CDR2 ANQGSEA. This CDR3 spans 14 amino acids. The CDR3, as DNA: TGCAGCGTTGTATTGCGGGATGGGTCCTACGAGCAGTACTTC. It yields the protein CSVVLRDGSYEQYF.

The chain uses TRBV9 and TRBJ1-5; TRBD1 matches at 8 bases. V lost 4 bases to trimming and J lost 6 bases; unmatched junction nucleotides: 9. The CDR3 spans 15 residues. CDR1 and CDR2 (germline): SGDLS, YYNGEE. CDR3 sequence reads: CASSQTGEGVQPQHF. For the CDR3, the DNA is TGTGCCAGCAGCCAGACAGGGGAAGGCGTTCAGCCCCAGCATTTT.

This clone has only a few counts. This chain links TRBV7-6 with TRBJ2-1; tentative D call: TRBD1 (6 bases). The V and J ends lost 1 base and 16 bases respectively, with 26 bases between them. Per the germline V gene, CDR1 is SGHVS and CDR2 is FNYEAQ. This CDR3 comprises 16 residues. For the CDR3, the DNA is TGTGCCAGCAGCTTAGATCCCTTTACGGCAGGGGCCCTTATATTCTTC. Amino acids: CASSLDPFTAGALIFF.

This clone was recorded a few times. Other DNA sequences of this sample code for an identical CDR3. The chain is built from TRBV30 and TRBJ1-5, with no clear D. The length of the CDR3 is 13 residues. The germline V gene has CDR1 GTSNPN and CDR2 SVGIG (reference sequence). V was cut by 0 bases and J by 4 bases, with 7 bases left in between. The CDR3 sequence is CAWSVTGNQPQHF. The CDR3 nucleotides are TGTGCCTGGAGTGTAACGGGAAATCAGCCCCAGCATTTT.

This clone was recorded a few times. V is TRBV29-1 and J is TRBJ2-7; D possibly corresponds to TRBD2 (5 bases). Trimming shortened V by 6 bases and J by 3 bases, and 15 bases separated the two germline ends. Germline CDR1 SQVTM, CDR2 ANQGSEA. CDR3 length equals 13 residues. CDR3 DNA sequence: TGCAGCGTCCCGGACTTAGCGCGCTACGAGCAGTACTTC. Amino acid sequence: CSVPDLARYEQYF.

This clone was detected only a few times. The rearrangement joins TRBV7-8 to TRBJ1-5; D is uncertain. CDR3 length: 15 amino acids. CDR1 and CDR2 from the germline V gene are SGHVS and FQNEAQ. The ends were cut back, 0 bases at V and 0 bases at J, with 6 bases in the middle. Written as DNA, the CDR3 is TGTGCCAGCAGCTTAGCCGGGGATAGCAATCAGCCCCAGCATTTT. It is translated as CASSLAGDSNQPQHF.

The CDR3 DNA is TGTGCCAGCAGCTTAGAAGGGACTAGCGGCTACGAGCAGTACTTC. It is translated as CASSLEGTSGYEQYF. This chain connects TRBV7-2 to TRBJ2-7, with TRBD2 matching over 11 bases. The V and J ends lost 1 base and 3 bases, in that order; junction bases with no gene match: 2. From germline, CDR1 is SGHTA and CDR2 FQGNSA. CDR3 length: 15 residues.

This chain joins TRBV15 and TRBJ2-5; D might be TRBD1 or TRBD2, each matching 5 bases. Germline loops: CDR1 LNHNV, CDR2 YYDKDF (reference sequence). The V end was cut by 0 bases, the J end by 5 bases, with 13 bases between. The CDR3 covers 15 residues. CDR3 loop: CATSRETRAGETQYF. The CDR3 coding sequence is TGTGCCACCAGCAGAGAAACTAGGGCAGGGGAGACCCAGTACTTC.

J is TRBJ2-1 and V is TRBV7-3; TRBD2 matches at 8 bases. The CDR3 totals 15 residues. Losses at the gene ends were 5 bases for V and 8 bases for J; bases not matched to a gene: 11. Germline V gives CDR1 SGHTA, CDR2 FQGTGA. The CDR3 spells CASSPYLAGAHEQFF. For the CDR3, the DNA is TGTGCCAGCAGCCCCTATCTAGCGGGTGCCCATGAGCAGTTCTTC. Variable domain in full (rest from reference TRBV7-3 and TRBJ2-1): GAGVSQTPSNKVTEKGKYVELRCDPISGHTALYWYRQSLGQGPEFLIYFQGTGAADDSGLPNDRFFAVRPEGSVSTLKIQRTERGDSAVYLCASSPYLAGAHEQFFGPGTRLTVL.

The rearrangement uses TRBV6-1 and TRBJ2-2, with D perhaps matching TRBD2 (5 bases). This CDR3 contains 16 residues. Germline V gene data show CDR1 as MNHNS and CDR2 as SASEGT. V shed 1 base and J shed 0 bases, with 9 bases lying between them. The CDR3 loop reads CASSEVPGTNTGELFF. CDR3 nucleotides: TGTGCCAGCAGTGAAGTTCCGGGGACGAACACCGGGGAGCTGTTTTTT.

CDR3 in amino acids: CASSLRYRSGYSYEQYF. Here the CDR3 DNA reads TGTGCCAGCAGTTTGAGGTATAGGTCAGGCTACTCCTACGAGCAGTACTTC. The chain carries TRBV27 and TRBJ2-7; D remains ambiguous. Looked up from germline, CDR1 is MNHEY and CDR2 is SMNVEV (reference sequence). The CDR3 has 17 residues. V was shortened by 3 bases and J by 0 bases, with 18 bases between the two germline ends.

J is TRBJ1-1 and V is TRBV7-3; 9 bases match TRBD1. The CDR3 is 14 residues long. Germline V gene data show CDR1 as SGHTA and CDR2 as FQGTGA. The V gene end was trimmed by 4 bases and the J gene end by 4 bases; junction bases not matched to a gene: 4. Written as DNA, the CDR3 is TGTGCCAGCAGCTCGGGGACAGGGAGCACTGAAGCTTTCTTT. Its translation is CASSSGTGSTEAFF.

This clone was seen a few times. The chain recombines TRBV14 with TRBJ2-3, with D uncertain. The CDR3 contains 16 residues. Germline loops: CDR1 SGHDN, CDR2 FVKESK. V was clipped by 1 base and J by 4 bases, with 15 bases between them. The CDR3 sequence: CASSQVRLKVADTQYF. The CDR3 DNA is TGTGCCAGCAGCCAAGTTCGTCTCAAAGTGGCAGATACGCAGTATTTT.

This clone has only a few counts. The chain is built from TRBV5-4 and TRBJ1-3; unclear D gene. From germline, CDR1 is SGHNT and CDR2 YYREEE (reference sequence). The CDR3 has 16 residues. V lost 3 bases and J lost 0, with 13 bases in between. The CDR3 DNA reads TGTGCCAGCAGCTCCAGGACTTCCGCCTCTGGAAACACCATATATTTT. This gives the protein CASSSRTSASGNTIYF.

This clone was observed a handful of times. V usage is TRBV7-2 and J usage is TRBJ2-7, with 11 bases aligning to TRBD2. CDR1 SGHTA and CDR2 FQGNSA come from the germline V gene. V trimming: 5 bases; J trimming: 3 bases; junction bases outside the gene matches: 3. CDR3 length: 14 residues. The CDR3 is CASSQLAGVYEQYF. The CDR3 DNA sequence: TGTGCCAGCAGCCAACTAGCGGGAGTCTACGAGCAGTACTTC.

This chain connects TRBV30 to TRBJ2-5; 8 bases are a match to TRBD1. The CDR3 covers 15 residues. V lost 5 bases to trimming and J lost 3 bases; unmatched junction nucleotides: 11. Germline-derived CDR1 and CDR2 are GTSNPN and SVGIG (reference sequence). The CDR3 bases are TGTGCCTGGTCGACCGGGACAGGCTTCGAAGAGACCCAGTACTTC. As protein: CAWSTGTGFEETQYF.

This chain uses TRBV5-1 with TRBJ2-7, with a weak D call TRBD2 (6 bases). This CDR3 contains 13 residues. Germline CDR1 and CDR2: SGHRS and YFSETQ. Trimming took 0 bases from V and 4 from J, leaving 8 bases between them. CDR3 sequence reads: CASSLGLVYEQYF. The CDR3 coding sequence is TGCGCCAGCAGCTTGGGACTAGTGTACGAGCAGTACTTC. Based on the CDR3 plus reference TRBV5-1 and TRBJ2-7, the full variable domain is KAGVTQTPRYLIKTRGQQVTLSCSPISGHRSVSWYQQTPGQGLQFLFEYFSETQRNKGNFPGRFSGRQFSNSRSEMNVSTLELGDSALYLCASSLGLVYEQYFGPGTRLTVT.

The V and J genes are TRBV10-3 and TRBJ2-3; 14 bases are shared with TRBD2. The V and J ends lost 2 bases and 9 bases, in that order; junction bases with no gene match: 4. This CDR3 is built from 15 residues. Germline V gives CDR1 ENHRY, CDR2 SYGVKD. CDR3 DNA: TGTGCCATCAGTGAGCCGGGACTAGCGGGAGACACGCAGTATTTT. Its protein is CAISEPGLAGDTQYF.

CDR3 amino acids: CASSRGTGYEQYF. In DNA form, the CDR3 reads TGTGCCAGCAGTAGGGGGACAGGGTACGAGCAGTACTTC. The gene calls are TRBV6-1 and TRBJ2-7; 9 positions match TRBD1. V lost 5 bases and J lost 4; bases outside the gene matches: 3. CDR1 and CDR2 from the germline V gene are MNHNS and SASEGT. The CDR3 consists of 13 residues.

V gene TRBV27 combines with J gene TRBJ2-7; D call uncertain. V dropped 3 bases and J dropped 3 bases, with 12 bases sitting between them. Germline CDR1 is MNHEY and CDR2 is SMNVEV (reference sequence). There are 14 residues in the CDR3. DNA of the CDR3: TGTGCCAGCAGTTTTCGAGGTCGTAACTACGAGCAGTACTTC. As protein: CASSFRGRNYEQYF.

This clone was seen only a few times. This sequence joins TRBV6-5 and TRBJ2-7; perhaps TRBD2 as D (6 bases). CDR1 MNHEY and CDR2 SVGAGI come from the germline V gene. The CDR3 has 14 residues. V lost 8 bases, J lost 2 bases, and 16 bases lay in between. In nucleotides, the CDR3 is TGTGCCAGCGGCCGTAGCGGTATTACCTACGAGCAGTACTTC. It encodes CASGRSGITYEQYF.